The 27 T cell receptor beta chains below all came from one sample that was sequenced in a study of tumor-infiltrating lymphocytes in primary liver carcinoma. Co-extraction yielded RNA and DNA from approximately 22-30 mg of unsorted bulk tissue. Priming with a constant-region primer yielded TCR beta cDNA from about 540 ng total RNA. Libraries covering TCR beta were generated through three nested multiplex PCR rounds (using a slightly modified ARM-PCR). Amplification in the first two PCR rounds was performed using TRBV1-TRBV30 forward primers and a C-beta reverse primer for approximately 10 cycles each. Each CDR3 protein is one row after TCRdb ran MiXCR on the multiplex PCR reads. Altogether around 80,000 distinct CDR3 sequences are present, approximately 70% being singletons, with the ten largest covering roughly a fifth. What was sequenced was liver tumor tissue from sampling region 1. Subset reported: tumor region T1, superior pole. The receptor source for this set is a man in his forties or fifties with primary liver carcinoma and hepatitis B virus infection.

This clonotype was recorded a few times. A read error may produce the germline difference seen at one junction end. The V and J genes are TRBV12-3 or TRBV12-4 and TRBJ2-2; D tentatively reads TRBD1 or TRBD2 (5 bases each). The CDR3 length is 15 residues. In DNA form, the CDR3 reads TGTGCCACCAGTTACAGGAATGCGAACACCGGGGAGCTGTTTTTC. It encodes CATSYRNANTGELFF.

Details on this clonotype: One end of the junction does not line up with germline, which may come from a read error. The V call is TRBV4-1, the J call TRBJ2-2; D gene ambiguous. Germline V CDR1 and CDR2: MGHRA, YSYEKL. The CDR3 runs to 15 residues. The CDR3: CASGQEVANTGELFF. CDR3 DNA: TGCGCCAGCGGCCAAGAAGTTGCTAATACCGGGGAGCTGTTTTTT.

V is TRBV11-1 and J is TRBJ2-2; the D gene is possibly TRBD2 (6 bases). The CDR3 length is 18 residues. Germline CDR1 and CDR2: SGHAT and FQDESV (reference sequence). V lost 1 base, J lost 4 bases, and 19 bases lay in between. CDR3 amino acids: CASSLDAAAGISTGELFF. CDR3 sequence (DNA): TGTGCCAGCAGCTTAGACGCTGCGGCGGGGATCAGCACCGGGGAGCTGTTTTTT.

With regard to this clonotype: The junction does not match germline at one end; this may be a read error. The V gene is TRBV5-4, the J gene TRBJ2-2, with 7 bases aligning to TRBD1. The CDR3 is 15 residues long. Germline V gene sequence: CDR1 SGHNT, CDR2 YYREEE (reference sequence). The CDR3 DNA sequence: TGTGCCAGCAGCTTGGGCAGACAGGGCACCGGGGAGATGTCTTTC. Translated: CASSLGRQGTGEMSF.

On this clonotype: Compared with germline, one end of the junction differs, possibly owing to a read error. This sequence joins TRBV11-2 and TRBJ1-6, with D perhaps TRBD1 (6 bases). The CDR3 covers 17 residues. Germline V gene data show CDR1 as SGHAT and CDR2 as FQNNGV. The CDR3 DNA follows: TGTACCAGCAGCCCTACCCCAGGGGTCGGTTGCAATTCACCCTTCCACTTT. Its protein is CTSSPTPGVGCNSPFHF.

This chain links TRBV5-1 with TRBJ2-5, with D possibly being TRBD2 (6 bases). The CDR3 totals 15 residues. Germline lookup yields CDR1 SGHRS and CDR2 YFSETQ. The V end was cut by 8 bases, the J end by 8 bases, with 25 bases between. The CDR3 sequence: CASSEASGSTATQYF. The CDR3 nucleotides read TGCGCCAGTAGTGAGGCGAGCGGGTCCACCGCAACCCAGTACTTC.

This clonotype was detected many times. The V and J genes are TRBV2 and TRBJ1-1; TRBD1 agrees at 9 bases. Germline-derived CDR1 and CDR2 are SNHLY and FYNNEI. Trimming cost V 8 bases and J 4 bases; bases outside gene matches: 8. The CDR3 sequence is 14 residues long. CDR3 in DNA: TGTGCCAGCGAGGGACAGGGAGTGGGCACTGAAGCTTTCTTT. It encodes CASEGQGVGTEAFF.

Remarks on this clonotype: An end of the junction differs from the germline gene, which may be a read error. The chain links TRBV7-9 to TRBJ1-1, with D possibly TRBD1 on 6 matching bases. The germline gives CDR1 SEHNR, CDR2 FQNEAQ (reference sequence). CDR3 size: 12 residues. This CDR3 reads CTSTPGDTEASF. In nucleotides, the CDR3 is TGTACCAGCACCCCCGGGGACACTGAAGCTTCCTTT.

This rearrangement joins TRBV11-2 to TRBJ2-5, with D possibly TRBD2 on 6 matching bases. The CDR3 totals 16 residues. CDR1 SGHAT and CDR2 FQNNGV come from the germline V gene. The CDR3 spells CVSNLGSSGPGETQYF. In DNA, the CDR3 is TGTGTCAGTAACTTGGGGAGTAGCGGCCCGGGGGAGACCCAGTACTTC.

This clonotype was counted ten times or more. The chain recombines TRBV29-1 with TRBJ1-5; TRBD1 agrees at 9 bases. CDR1 and CDR2 (germline): SQVTM, ANQGSEA. The CDR3 loop spans 13 amino acids. The J segment lost 4 bases and the V segment lost 4 bases, leaving 2 bases of the junction unmatched. The CDR3 sequence is CSVVQGANQPQHF. The CDR3 DNA sequence: TGCAGCGTTGTACAGGGGGCAAATCAGCCCCAGCATTTT.

Concerning this clonotype: With a much larger clone just one base away, this may be a read error. The chain links TRBV5-1 to TRBJ2-7; 10 bases line up with TRBD2. The CDR3 has 16 residues. The germline V gene has CDR1 SGHRS and CDR2 YFSETQ. The DNA of the CDR3 is TGCGCCAGCAGCCCTAGGACTAGCGGTCAACGTTACGAGAAGTACTTC. Its translation: CASSPRTSGQRYEKYF.

Details on this clonotype: Mismatch with germline at one junction end may stem from a read error. J is TRBJ2-3 and V is TRBV11-2; 7 bases are a match to TRBD1. This CDR3 region has 14 residues. The V gene's germline CDR1 is SGHAT and CDR2 FQNNGV. The CDR3 region is CASSFWDSTDAQYF. The CDR3 DNA reads as TGTGCCAGCAGTTTTTGGGACAGCACAGATGCGCAGTATTTT. Combining the CDR3 with reference TRBV11-2 and TRBJ2-3 gives the whole variable domain EAGVAQSPRYKIIEKRQSVAFWCNPISGHATLYWYQQILGQGPKLLIQFQNNGVVDDSQLPKDRFSAERLKGVDSTLKIQPAKLEDSAVYLCASSFWDSTDAQYFGPGTRLTVL.

On this clonotype: Germline and junction disagree at one end, which may indicate a read error. The rearrangement joins TRBV12-3 or TRBV12-4 to TRBJ2-7, with D possibly matching TRBD1 (5 bases). The CDR3 extends over 11 amino acids. CDR3 protein: CTSSLGHLYQF. For the CDR3, the DNA is TGTACCAGCAGTTTGGGGCACCTCTATCAGTTC.

In regard to this clonotype: The junction departs from germline at one end; a sequencing error may be responsible. The chain is built from TRBV29-1 and TRBJ2-7, with TRBD1 identical over 7 bases. The CDR3 is made up of 11 amino acids. Germline loops: CDR1 SQVTM, CDR2 ANQGSEA. The CDR3 bases are TGTAGCGTTGGGACAGCTTCACGGCAGTACTTC. Amino acid sequence: CSVGTASRQYF.

For this clonotype: The junction departs from germline at one end; a sequencing error may be responsible. The chain links TRBV5-5 to TRBJ2-7; D possibly corresponds to TRBD1 (6 bases). Germline V lookup: CDR1 SGHKS, CDR2 YYEKEE (reference sequence). The CDR3 has 19 amino acids. CDR3 sequence: CASSLGPGHEAQRIYEQYF. The DNA of the CDR3 is TGTGCCAGCAGCTTGGGGCCGGGACATGAGGCCCAAAGAATTTACGAGCAATACTTC.

With respect to this clonotype: Likely a read error: the CDR3 ends without its conserved phenylalanine or tryptophan. The CDR3 nucleotides read TGCAACGTCCTCAAAGCGGGAGGGCCAGATGAGCAGTTCGTC. It codes for CNVLKAGGPDEQFV. J is TRBJ2-1 and V is TRBV29-1; 10 bases match TRBD2. The CDR3 covers 14 residues. The germline gives CDR1 SQVTM, CDR2 ANQGSEA.

The chain employs TRBV7-9 and TRBJ2-1, with D possibly matching TRBD1 (6 bases). Germline V CDR1 and CDR2: SEHNR, FQNEAQ (reference sequence). The ends were cut back, 5 bases at V and 14 bases at J, with 22 bases in the middle. This CDR3 has 14 residues. CDR3 coding DNA: TGTGCCAGCAGCCACCAGGGGCGTGACGTCGAGAAGTTCTTC. It is translated as CASSHQGRDVEKFF.

Concerning this clonotype: A junction end diverges from the germline sequence, so it may reflect a read error. V and J are TRBV6-1 and TRBJ2-3; D may be TRBD1 (6 bases). The germline gives CDR1 MNHNS, CDR2 SASEGT. The CDR3 has 15 amino acids. The CDR3 is CAGSVTGSGRDTQYF. Written as DNA, the CDR3 is TGTGCCGGCAGTGTCACAGGGTCCGGCAGAGATACGCAGTATTTT.

Comment on this clonotype: One end of the junction varies from germline; a read error may be responsible. This chain links TRBV14 with TRBJ1-1; 7 bases match TRBD1. The CDR3 is 15 amino acids. CDR1 SGHDN and CDR2 FVKESK come from the germline V gene. The chain's CDR3 is CASSDDRVMNTVAFF. The CDR3 bases are TGTGCCAGCAGTGATGACAGGGTTATGAACACTGTAGCTTTCTTT.

As concerns this clonotype: The CDR3 end shows no conserved phenylalanine or tryptophan, and so a read error is likely. CDR3 protein: CAGSWDRVFTGELFY. Here the CDR3 DNA reads TGCGCCGGCAGTTGGGACAGGGTTTTCACCGGGGAGCTGTTTTAT. This rearrangement joins TRBV4-1 to TRBJ2-2, with 9 bases identical to TRBD1. Germline V lookup: CDR1 MGHRA, CDR2 YSYEKL. The CDR3 runs 15 residues.

Notes on this clonotype: Mismatch with germline at one junction end may stem from a read error. V usage is TRBV19 and J usage is TRBJ2-3, with a tentative D call TRBD1 (5 bases). The germline V gene has CDR1 LNHDA and CDR2 SQIVND (reference sequence). The CDR3 has 14 residues. This CDR3 reads CTSQAGISTDTQYF. CDR3 DNA sequence: TGTACCAGCCAGGCAGGGATTAGCACAGATACGCAGTATTTT.

At least ten counts were recorded for this clonotype. This chain joins TRBV10-2 and TRBJ2-7; 11 nucleotides line up with TRBD2. V lost 10 bases, J lost 5 bases, and 7 bases stayed unmatched. This CDR3 comprises 13 residues. CDR1 and CDR2 from the germline V gene are WSHSY and SAAADI. The CDR3 region is CAIQLAGDDEQYF. In DNA form, the CDR3 reads TGCGCCATCCAACTAGCGGGAGACGACGAGCAGTACTTC.

As for this clonotype: One end of the junction does not line up with germline, which may come from a read error. This sequence joins TRBV4-1 and TRBJ1-4; TRBD1 might be the D (6 bases). The CDR3 has 16 amino acids. CDR1 and CDR2 (germline): MGHRA, YSYEKL. CDR3 in DNA: TGCGCCAGCAGCCCACCCTCGAGGGGGACACGCGAAAAACTGTTGTTT. Amino acid sequence: CASSPPSRGTREKLLF.

This chain uses TRBV11-2 with TRBJ2-3; 9 bases line up with TRBD2. Germline-derived CDR1 and CDR2 are SGHAT and FQNNGV. The CDR3 is 16 amino acids. The ends lost 10 bases at V and 0 bases at J; junction bases unmatched: 11. CDR3 DNA sequence: TGTGCCATCAGGCCCCCGACTAGCGGAAGCACAGATACGCAGTATTTT. Protein: CAIRPPTSGSTDTQYF.

Notes on this clonotype: This CDR3 is missing its conserved last phenylalanine or tryptophan, likely due to a read error. This rearrangement joins TRBV12-3 or TRBV12-4 to TRBJ2-1; D is uncertain. The CDR3 is 12 amino acids. This CDR3 is CASSPPSNEQFY. In nucleotides, the CDR3 is TGTGCAAGCAGTCCTCCTTCCAATGAGCAGTTCTAC.

About this clonotype: The CDR3 end shows no conserved phenylalanine or tryptophan, and so a read error is likely. The rearrangement links TRBV6-5 to TRBJ2-7, with 11 bases fitting TRBD1. CDR1 is MNHEY, CDR2 SVGAGI, per germline. V shed 5 bases, J shed 2 bases, and the junction held 5 bases outside the gene matches. The CDR3 spans 15 residues. The DNA of the CDR3 is TGTGCCAGCAGTCATGGACAGGGGGCTGCCTACGAGCAGTACTTA. Translation: CASSHGQGAAYEQYL.

Notes on this clonotype: One end of the junction does not line up with germline, which may come from a read error. The rearrangement links TRBV11-1 to TRBJ2-2; D is ambiguous. The V gene's germline CDR1 is SGHAT and CDR2 FQDESV (reference sequence). CDR3 length: 18 residues. Here the CDR3 reads CASSFLSIGDANTGELFF. CDR3 in DNA: TGTGCCAGCAGCTTTTTGTCGATAGGAGACGCGAATACCGGGGAGCTGTTTTTT.